Below, 3 T cell receptor beta chains from the same sample are listed, as sequenced in a study of identical twins. TCRdb itself ran the 5' RACE reads through MiXCR, one entry per CDR3 protein. The sample holds 300,000 to 400,000 distinct CDR3 sequences, roughly 12% seen once. These same records also appear under a second study, on yellow fever vaccine responses in identical twins.

The sequenced material came from CD8+ T cells sorted from blood. Receptors were obtained from a woman in her late teens or twenties in good health.

This rearrangement joins TRBV6-5 to TRBJ1-2, with TRBD1 as a possible D gene (6 bases). The CDR3 contains 13 residues. The V end lost 5 bases, the J end lost 8 bases, and 15 bases lay between the germline ends. CDR1 MNHEY and CDR2 SVGAGI come from the germline V gene. CDR3 DNA: TGTGCCAGCAGTCACCCTTCAGGGGAAGGCTACACCTTC. It specifies CASSHPSGEGYTF.

This clonotype was seen many times. The gene calls are TRBV25-1 and TRBJ2-1; 15 bases map to TRBD2. CDR3 length: 21 amino acids. V shed 2 bases, J shed 0 bases, and the junction held 11 bases outside the gene matches. CDR1 is MGHDK, CDR2 SYGVNS, per germline. This chain's CDR3 is CASSEGRGGTSGRSSYNEQFF. The CDR3 DNA is TGTGCCAGCAGTGAAGGAAGGGGGGGGACTAGCGGGAGGAGCTCCTACAATGAGCAGTTCTTC.

The chain combines TRBV27 with TRBJ2-2; 8 nucleotides match TRBD1. V shed 3 bases and J 7 bases; nucleotides not matched to a gene: 7. The germline V gene encodes CDR1 MNHEY and CDR2 SMNVEV (reference sequence). This CDR3 comprises 15 residues. The CDR3 here is CASSFVTGVDGELFF. DNA for the CDR3: TGTGCCAGCAGTTTTGTGACAGGGGTGGACGGGGAGCTGTTTTTT.